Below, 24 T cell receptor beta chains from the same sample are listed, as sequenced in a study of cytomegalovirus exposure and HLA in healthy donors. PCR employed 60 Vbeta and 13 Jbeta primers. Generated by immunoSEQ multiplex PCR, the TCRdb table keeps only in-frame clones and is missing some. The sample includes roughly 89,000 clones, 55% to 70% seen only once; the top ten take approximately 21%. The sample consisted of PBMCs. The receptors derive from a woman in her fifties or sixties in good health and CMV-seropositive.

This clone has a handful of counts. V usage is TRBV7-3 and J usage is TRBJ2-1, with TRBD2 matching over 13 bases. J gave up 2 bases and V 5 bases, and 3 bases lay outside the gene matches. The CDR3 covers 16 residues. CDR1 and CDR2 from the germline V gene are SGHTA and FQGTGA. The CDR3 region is CASSPGLAGAYNEQFF. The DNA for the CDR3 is TGTGCCAGCAGCCCTGGACTAGCGGGGGCCTACAATGAGCAGTTCTTC.

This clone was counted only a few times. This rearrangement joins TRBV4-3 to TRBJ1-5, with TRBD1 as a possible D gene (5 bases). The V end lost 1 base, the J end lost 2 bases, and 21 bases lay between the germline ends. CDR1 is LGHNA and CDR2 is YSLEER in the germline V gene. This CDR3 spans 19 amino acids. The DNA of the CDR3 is TGCGCCAGCAGCCAAGGATGCGTCACACTAGGAGGGGGCAATCAGCCCCAGCATTTT. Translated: CASSQGCVTLGGGNQPQHF.

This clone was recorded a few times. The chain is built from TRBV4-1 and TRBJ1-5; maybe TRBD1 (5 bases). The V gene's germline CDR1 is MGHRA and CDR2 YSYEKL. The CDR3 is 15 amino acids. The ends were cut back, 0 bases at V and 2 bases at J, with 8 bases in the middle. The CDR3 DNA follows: TGCGCCAGCAGCCAAGAGGGGGGTGGCAATCAGCCCCAGCATTTT. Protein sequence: CASSQEGGGNQPQHF.

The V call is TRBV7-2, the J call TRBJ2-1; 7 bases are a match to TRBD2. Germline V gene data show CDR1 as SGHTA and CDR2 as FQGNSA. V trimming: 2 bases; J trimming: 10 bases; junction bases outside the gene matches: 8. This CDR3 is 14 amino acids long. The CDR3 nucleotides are TGTGCCAGCAGCTTAATCGGGGGGACGGGCGAGCAGTTCTTC. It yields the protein CASSLIGGTGEQFF.

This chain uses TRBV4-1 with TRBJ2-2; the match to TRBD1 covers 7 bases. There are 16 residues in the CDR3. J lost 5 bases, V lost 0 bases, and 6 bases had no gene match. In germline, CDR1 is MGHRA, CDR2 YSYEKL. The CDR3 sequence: CASSQEAFRGTGELFF. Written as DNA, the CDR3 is TGCGCCAGCAGCCAAGAGGCCTTCAGGGGGACCGGGGAGCTGTTTTTT.

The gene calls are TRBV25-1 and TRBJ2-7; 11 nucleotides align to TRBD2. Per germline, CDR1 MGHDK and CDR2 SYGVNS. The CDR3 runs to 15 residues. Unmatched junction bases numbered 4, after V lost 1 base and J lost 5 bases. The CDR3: CASSESVAGGHEQYF. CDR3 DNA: TGTGCCAGCAGTGAATCGGTAGCGGGGGGGCACGAGCAGTACTTC.

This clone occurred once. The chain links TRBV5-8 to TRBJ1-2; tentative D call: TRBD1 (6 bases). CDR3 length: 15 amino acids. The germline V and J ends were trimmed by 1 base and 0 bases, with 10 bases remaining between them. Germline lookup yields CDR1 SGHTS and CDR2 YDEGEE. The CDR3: CASSLSYRANYGYTF. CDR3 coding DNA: TGTGCCAGCAGCTTGTCTTACAGGGCTAACTATGGCTACACCTTC.

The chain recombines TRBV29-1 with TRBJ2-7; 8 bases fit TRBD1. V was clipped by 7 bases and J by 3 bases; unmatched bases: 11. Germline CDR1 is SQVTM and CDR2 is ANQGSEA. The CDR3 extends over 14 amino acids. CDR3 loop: CSAASTGTGYEQYF. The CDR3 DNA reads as TGCAGCGCTGCCTCGACAGGGACAGGCTACGAGCAGTACTTC.

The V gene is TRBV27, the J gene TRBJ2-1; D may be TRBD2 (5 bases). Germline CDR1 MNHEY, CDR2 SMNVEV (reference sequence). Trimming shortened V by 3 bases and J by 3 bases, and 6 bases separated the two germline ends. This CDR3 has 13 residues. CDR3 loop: CASSFRDYNEQFF. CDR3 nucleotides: TGTGCCAGCAGTTTTCGGGACTACAATGAGCAGTTCTTC.

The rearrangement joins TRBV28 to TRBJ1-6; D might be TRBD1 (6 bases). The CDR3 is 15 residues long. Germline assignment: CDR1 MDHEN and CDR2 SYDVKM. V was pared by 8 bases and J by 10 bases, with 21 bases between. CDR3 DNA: TGTGCCAGCGGGGATCCGGGACAATTGGGATCACCCCTCCACTTT. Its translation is CASGDPGQLGSPLHF.

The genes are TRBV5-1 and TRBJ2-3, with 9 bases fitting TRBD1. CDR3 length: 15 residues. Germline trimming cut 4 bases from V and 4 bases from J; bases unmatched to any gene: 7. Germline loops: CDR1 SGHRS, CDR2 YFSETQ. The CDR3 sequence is CASSPRTGDPDTQYF. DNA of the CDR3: TGCGCCAGCAGCCCCCGGACAGGGGACCCAGATACGCAGTATTTT. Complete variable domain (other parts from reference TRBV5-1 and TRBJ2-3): KAGVTQTPRYLIKTRGQQVTLSCSPISGHRSVSWYQQTPGQGLQFLFEYFSETQRNKGNFPGRFSGRQFSNSRSEMNVSTLELGDSALYLCASSPRTGDPDTQYFGPGTRLTVL.

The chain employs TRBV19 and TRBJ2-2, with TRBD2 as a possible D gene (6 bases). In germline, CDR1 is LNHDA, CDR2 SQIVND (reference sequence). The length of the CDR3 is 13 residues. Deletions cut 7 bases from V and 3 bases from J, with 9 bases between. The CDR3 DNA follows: TGTGCCAGTACCAGGGACTACACCGGGGAGCTGTTTTTT. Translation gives CASTRDYTGELFF.

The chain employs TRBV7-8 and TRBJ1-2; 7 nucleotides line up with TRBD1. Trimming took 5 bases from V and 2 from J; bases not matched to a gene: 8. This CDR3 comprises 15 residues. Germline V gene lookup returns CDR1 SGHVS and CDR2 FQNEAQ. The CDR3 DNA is TGTGCCAGCAGCGAGGGACAGCCGAGCAACTATGGCTACACCTTC. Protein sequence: CASSEGQPSNYGYTF.

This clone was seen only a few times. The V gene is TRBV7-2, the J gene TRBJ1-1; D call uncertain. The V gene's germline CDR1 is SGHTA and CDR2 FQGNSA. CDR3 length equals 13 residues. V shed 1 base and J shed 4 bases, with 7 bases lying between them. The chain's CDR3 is CASSLGEGTEAFF. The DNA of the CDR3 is TGTGCCAGCAGCTTAGGGGAGGGCACTGAAGCTTTCTTT.

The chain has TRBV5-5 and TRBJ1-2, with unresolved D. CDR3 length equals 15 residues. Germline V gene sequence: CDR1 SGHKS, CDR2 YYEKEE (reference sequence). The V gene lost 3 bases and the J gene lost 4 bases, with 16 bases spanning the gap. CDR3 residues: CASSSGVGGIYGYTF. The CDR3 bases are TGTGCCAGCAGCTCCGGGGTCGGAGGGATCTATGGCTACACCTTC. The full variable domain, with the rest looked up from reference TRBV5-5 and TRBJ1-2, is DAGVTQSPTHLIKTRGQQVTLRCSPISGHKSVSWYQQVLGQGPQFIFQYYEKEERGRGNFPDRFSARQFPNYSSELNVNALLLGDSALYLCASSSGVGGIYGYTFGSGTRLTVV.

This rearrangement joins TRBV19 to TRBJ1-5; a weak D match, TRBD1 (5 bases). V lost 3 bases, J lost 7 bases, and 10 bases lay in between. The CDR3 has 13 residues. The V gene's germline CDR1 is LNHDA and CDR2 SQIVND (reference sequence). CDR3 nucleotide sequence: TGTGCCAGTAGTATCTGGGGGGGACAGCCCCAGCATTTT. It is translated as CASSIWGGQPQHF.

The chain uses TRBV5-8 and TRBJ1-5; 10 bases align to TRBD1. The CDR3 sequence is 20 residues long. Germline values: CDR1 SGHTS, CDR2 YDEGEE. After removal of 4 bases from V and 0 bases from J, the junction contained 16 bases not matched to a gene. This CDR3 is CASSPRQGAPELYSNQPQHF. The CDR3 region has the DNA TGTGCCAGCAGCCCGAGACAGGGGGCGCCCGAACTTTATAGCAATCAGCCCCAGCATTTT. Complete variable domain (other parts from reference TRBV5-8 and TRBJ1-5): EAGVTQSPTHLIKTRGQQATLRCSPISGHTSVYWYQQALGLGLQFLLWYDEGEERNRGNFPPRFSGRQFPNYSSELNVNALELEDSALYLCASSPRQGAPELYSNQPQHFGDGTRLSIL.

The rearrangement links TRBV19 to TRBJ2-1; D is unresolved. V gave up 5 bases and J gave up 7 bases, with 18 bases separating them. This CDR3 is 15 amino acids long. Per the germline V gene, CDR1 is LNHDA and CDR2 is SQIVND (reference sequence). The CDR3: CASSPEYTLINEQFF. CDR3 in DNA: TGTGCCAGTAGTCCGGAGTACACCTTGATTAATGAGCAGTTCTTC. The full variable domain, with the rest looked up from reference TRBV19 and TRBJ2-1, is DGGITQSPKYLFRKEGQNVTLSCEQNLNHDAMYWYRQDPGQGLRLIYYSQIVNDFQKGDIAEGYSVSREKKESFPLTVTSAQKNPTAFYLCASSPEYTLINEQFFGPGTRLTVL.

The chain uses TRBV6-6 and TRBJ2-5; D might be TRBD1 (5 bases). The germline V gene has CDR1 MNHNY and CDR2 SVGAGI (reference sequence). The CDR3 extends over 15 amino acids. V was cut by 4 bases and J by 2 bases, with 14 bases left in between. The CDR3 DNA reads TGTGCCAGCAGTTCCTTCGACAGCTATCAAGAGACCCAGTACTTC. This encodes CASSSFDSYQETQYF.

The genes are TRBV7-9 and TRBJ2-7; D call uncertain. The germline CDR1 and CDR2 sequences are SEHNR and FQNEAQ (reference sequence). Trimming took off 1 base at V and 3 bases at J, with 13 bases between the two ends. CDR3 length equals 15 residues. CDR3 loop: CASSLGSLGNYEQYF. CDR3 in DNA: TGTGCCAGCAGCTTAGGGAGTCTCGGCAACTACGAGCAGTACTTC. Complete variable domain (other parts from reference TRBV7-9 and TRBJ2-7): DTGVSQNPRHKITKRGQNVTFRCDPISEHNRLYWYRQTLGQGPEFLTYFQNEAQLEKSRLLSDRFSAERPKGSFSTLEIQRTEQGDSAMYLCASSLGSLGNYEQYFGPGTRLTVT.

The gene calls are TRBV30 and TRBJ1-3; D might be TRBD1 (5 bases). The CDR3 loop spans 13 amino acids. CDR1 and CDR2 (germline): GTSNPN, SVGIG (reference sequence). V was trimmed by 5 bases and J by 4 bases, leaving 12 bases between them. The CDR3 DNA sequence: TGTGCCTGGGGGGGGTCGTGGGGAAACACCATATATTTT. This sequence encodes CAWGGSWGNTIYF.

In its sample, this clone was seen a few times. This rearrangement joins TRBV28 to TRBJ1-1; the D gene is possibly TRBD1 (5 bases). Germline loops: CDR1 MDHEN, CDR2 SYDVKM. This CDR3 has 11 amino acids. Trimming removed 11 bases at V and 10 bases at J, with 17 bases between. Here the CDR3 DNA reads TGTGCCGTAAATAAGGGGTCTGGAGCTTTCTTT. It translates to CAVNKGSGAFF. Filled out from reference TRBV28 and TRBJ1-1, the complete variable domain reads DVKVTQSSRYLVKRTGEKVFLECVQDMDHENMFWYRQDPGLGLRLIYFSYDVKMKEKGDIPEGYSVSREKKERFSLILESASTNQTSMYLCAVNKGSGAFFGQGTRLTVV.

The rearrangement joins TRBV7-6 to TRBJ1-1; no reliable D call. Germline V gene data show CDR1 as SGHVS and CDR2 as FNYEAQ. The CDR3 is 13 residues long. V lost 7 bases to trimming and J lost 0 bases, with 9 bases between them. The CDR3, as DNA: TGTGCCAGCACCGGGAACCTGAACACTGAAGCTTTCTTT. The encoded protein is CASTGNLNTEAFF.

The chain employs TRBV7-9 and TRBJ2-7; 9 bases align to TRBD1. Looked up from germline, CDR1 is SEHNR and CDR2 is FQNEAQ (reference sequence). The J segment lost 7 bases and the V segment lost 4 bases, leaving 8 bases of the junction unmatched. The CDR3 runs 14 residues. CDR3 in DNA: TGTGCCAGCAGCTCGACAGGGGGGGCCTGGGAGCAGTACTTC. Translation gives CASSSTGGAWEQYF.